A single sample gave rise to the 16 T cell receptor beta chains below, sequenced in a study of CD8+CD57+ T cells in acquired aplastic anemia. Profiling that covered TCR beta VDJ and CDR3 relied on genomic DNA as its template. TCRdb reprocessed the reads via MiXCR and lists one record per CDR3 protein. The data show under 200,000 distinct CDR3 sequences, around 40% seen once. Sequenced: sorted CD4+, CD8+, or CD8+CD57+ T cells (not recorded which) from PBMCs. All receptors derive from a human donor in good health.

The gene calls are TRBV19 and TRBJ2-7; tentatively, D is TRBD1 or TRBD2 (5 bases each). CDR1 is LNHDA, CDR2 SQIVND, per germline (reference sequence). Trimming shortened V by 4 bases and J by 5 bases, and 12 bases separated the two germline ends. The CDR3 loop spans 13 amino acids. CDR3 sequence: CASSTLGTNEQYF. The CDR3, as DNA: TGTGCCAGTAGTACCCTCGGGACCAACGAGCAGTACTTC.

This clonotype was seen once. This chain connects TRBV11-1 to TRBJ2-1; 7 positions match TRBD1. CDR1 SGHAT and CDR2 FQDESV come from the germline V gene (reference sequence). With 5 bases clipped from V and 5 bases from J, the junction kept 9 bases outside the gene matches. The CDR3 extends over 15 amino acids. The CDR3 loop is CASSQKGAQNNEQFF. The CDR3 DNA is TGTGCCAGCAGCCAGAAGGGGGCCCAAAACAATGAGCAGTTCTTC.

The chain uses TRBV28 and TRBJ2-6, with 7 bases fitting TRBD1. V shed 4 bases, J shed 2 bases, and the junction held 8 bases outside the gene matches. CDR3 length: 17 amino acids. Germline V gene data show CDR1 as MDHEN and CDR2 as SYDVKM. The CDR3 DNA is TGTGCCAGCAGTTCTCGGACAGGAAAGGCTGGGGCCAACGTCCTGACTTTC. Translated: CASSSRTGKAGANVLTF.

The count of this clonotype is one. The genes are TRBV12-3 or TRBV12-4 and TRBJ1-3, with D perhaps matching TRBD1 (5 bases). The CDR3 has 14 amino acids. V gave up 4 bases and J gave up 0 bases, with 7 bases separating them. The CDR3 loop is CASSSDSSGNTIYF. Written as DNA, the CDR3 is TGTGCCAGCAGTTCCGACAGCTCTGGAAACACCATATATTTT.

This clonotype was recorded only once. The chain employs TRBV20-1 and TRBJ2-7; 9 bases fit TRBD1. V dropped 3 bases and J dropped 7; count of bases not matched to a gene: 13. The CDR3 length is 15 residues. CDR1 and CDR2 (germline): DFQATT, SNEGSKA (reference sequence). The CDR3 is CSASASGTGSQEQYF. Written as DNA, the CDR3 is TGCAGTGCTAGTGCATCCGGGACAGGGAGTCAAGAGCAGTACTTC.

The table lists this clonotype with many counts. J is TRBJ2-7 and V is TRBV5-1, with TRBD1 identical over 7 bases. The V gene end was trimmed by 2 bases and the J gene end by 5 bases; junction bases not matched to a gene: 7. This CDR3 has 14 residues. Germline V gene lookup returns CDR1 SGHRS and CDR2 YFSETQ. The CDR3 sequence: CASSLRDSANEQYF. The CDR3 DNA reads TGCGCCAGCAGCTTAAGGGACAGTGCCAACGAGCAGTACTTC. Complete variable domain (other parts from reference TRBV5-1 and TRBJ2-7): KAGVTQTPRYLIKTRGQQVTLSCSPISGHRSVSWYQQTPGQGLQFLFEYFSETQRNKGNFPGRFSGRQFSNSRSEMNVSTLELGDSALYLCASSLRDSANEQYFGPGTRLTVT.

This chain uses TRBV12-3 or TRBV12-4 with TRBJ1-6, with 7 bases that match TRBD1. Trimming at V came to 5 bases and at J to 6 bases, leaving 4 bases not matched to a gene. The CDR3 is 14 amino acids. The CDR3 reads CASSQGVGNSPLHF. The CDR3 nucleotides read TGTGCCAGCAGTCAGGGGGTAGGTAATTCACCCCTCCACTTT.

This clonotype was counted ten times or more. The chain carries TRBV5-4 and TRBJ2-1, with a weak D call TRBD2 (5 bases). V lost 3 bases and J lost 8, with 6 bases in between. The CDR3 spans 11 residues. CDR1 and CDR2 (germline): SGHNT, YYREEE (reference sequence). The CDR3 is CASSSEDEQFF. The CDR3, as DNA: TGTGCCAGCAGCTCGGAGGATGAGCAGTTCTTC. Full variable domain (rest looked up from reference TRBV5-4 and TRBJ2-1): ETGVTQSPTHLIKTRGQQVTLRCSSQSGHNTVSWYQQALGQGPQFIFQYYREEENGRGNFPPRFSGLQFPNYSSELNVNALELDDSALYLCASSSEDEQFFGPGTRLTVL.

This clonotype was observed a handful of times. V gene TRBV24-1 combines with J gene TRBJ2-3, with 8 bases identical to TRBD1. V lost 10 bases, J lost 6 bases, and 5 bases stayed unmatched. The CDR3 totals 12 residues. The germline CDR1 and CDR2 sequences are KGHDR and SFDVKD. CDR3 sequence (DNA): TGTGCCACAGGACAGGGATACGATACGCAGTATTTT. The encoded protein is CATGQGYDTQYF.

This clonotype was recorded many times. The CDR3 nucleotides read TGTGCCAGCAGACGAACCCGGTATCGGTCACCCCTCCACTTT. Translated: CASRRTRYRSPLHF. The V call is TRBV6-1, the J call TRBJ1-6; D ambiguous. From germline, CDR1 is MNHNS and CDR2 SASEGT. V was shortened by 6 bases and J by 10 bases, with 16 bases between the two germline ends. The CDR3 runs to 14 residues.

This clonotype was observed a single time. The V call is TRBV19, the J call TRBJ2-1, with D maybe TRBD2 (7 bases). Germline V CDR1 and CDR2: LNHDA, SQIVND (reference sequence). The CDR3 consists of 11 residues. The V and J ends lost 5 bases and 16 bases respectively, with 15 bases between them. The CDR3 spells CASSQGGAEFF. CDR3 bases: TGTGCCAGTAGTCAAGGGGGGGCCGAATTCTTC.

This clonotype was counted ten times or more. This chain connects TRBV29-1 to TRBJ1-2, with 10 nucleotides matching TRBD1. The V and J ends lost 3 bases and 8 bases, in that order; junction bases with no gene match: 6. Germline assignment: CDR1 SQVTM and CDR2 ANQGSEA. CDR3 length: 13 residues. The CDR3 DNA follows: TGCAGCGTTGAGGGGACAGGGGTAGGAGGCTACACCTTC. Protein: CSVEGTGVGGYTF.

Here the CDR3 reads CASSERQGAAETQYF. CDR3 bases: TGTGCCAGCAGTGAGCGACAGGGGGCGGCAGAGACCCAGTACTTC. The chain links TRBV25-1 to TRBJ2-5, with 10 bases identical to TRBD1. This CDR3 contains 15 residues. Germline trimming cut 3 bases from V and 4 bases from J; bases unmatched to any gene: 5. Germline V gene sequence: CDR1 MGHDK, CDR2 SYGVNS.

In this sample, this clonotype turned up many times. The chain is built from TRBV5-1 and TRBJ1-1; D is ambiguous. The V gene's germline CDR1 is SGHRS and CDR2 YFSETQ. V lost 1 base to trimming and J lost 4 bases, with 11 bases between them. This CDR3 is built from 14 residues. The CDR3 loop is CASSLFPDGTEAFF. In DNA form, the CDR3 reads TGCGCCAGCAGCTTGTTCCCCGATGGCACTGAAGCTTTCTTT.

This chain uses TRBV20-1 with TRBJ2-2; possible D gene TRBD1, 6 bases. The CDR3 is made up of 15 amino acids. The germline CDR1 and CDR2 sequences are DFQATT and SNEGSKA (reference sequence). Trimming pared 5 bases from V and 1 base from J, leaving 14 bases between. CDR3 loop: CSARPGHWNTGELFF. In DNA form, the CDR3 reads TGCAGTGCTCGCCCGGGACACTGGAACACCGGGGAGCTGTTTTTT.

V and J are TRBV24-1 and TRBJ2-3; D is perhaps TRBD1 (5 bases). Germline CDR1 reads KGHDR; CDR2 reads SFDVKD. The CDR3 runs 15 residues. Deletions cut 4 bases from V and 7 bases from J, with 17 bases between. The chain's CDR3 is CATSDELDTRYTQYF. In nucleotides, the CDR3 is TGTGCCACCAGTGACGAATTGGACACGCGGTATACGCAGTATTTT.